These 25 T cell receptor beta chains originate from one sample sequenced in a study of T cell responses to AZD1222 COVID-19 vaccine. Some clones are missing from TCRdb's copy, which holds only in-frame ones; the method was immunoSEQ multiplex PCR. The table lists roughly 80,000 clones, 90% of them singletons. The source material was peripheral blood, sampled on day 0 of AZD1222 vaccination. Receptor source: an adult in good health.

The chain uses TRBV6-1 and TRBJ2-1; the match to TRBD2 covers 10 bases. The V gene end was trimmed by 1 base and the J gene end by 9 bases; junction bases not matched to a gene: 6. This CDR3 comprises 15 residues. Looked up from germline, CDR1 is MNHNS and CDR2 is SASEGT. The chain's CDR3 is CASSEGAGGLGEQFF. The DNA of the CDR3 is TGTGCCAGCAGTGAAGGAGCGGGGGGGCTCGGTGAGCAGTTCTTC.

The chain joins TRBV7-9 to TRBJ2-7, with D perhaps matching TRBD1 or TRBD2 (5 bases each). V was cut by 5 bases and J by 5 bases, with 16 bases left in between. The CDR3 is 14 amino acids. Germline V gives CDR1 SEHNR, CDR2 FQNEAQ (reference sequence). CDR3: CASSRDGLAHEQYF. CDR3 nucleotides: TGTGCCAGCAGCCGGGACGGACTGGCCCACGAGCAGTACTTC. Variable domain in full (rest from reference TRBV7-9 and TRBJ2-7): DTGVSQNPRHKITKRGQNVTFRCDPISEHNRLYWYRQTLGQGPEFLTYFQNEAQLEKSRLLSDRFSAERPKGSFSTLEIQRTEQGDSAMYLCASSRDGLAHEQYFGPGTRLTVT.

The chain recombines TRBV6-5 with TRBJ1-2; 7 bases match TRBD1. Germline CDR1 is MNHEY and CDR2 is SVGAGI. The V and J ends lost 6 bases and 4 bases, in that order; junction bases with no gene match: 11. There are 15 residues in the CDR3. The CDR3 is CASRMGRGHFYGYTF. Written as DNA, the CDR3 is TGTGCCAGCAGGATGGGGAGGGGGCATTTCTATGGCTACACCTTC.

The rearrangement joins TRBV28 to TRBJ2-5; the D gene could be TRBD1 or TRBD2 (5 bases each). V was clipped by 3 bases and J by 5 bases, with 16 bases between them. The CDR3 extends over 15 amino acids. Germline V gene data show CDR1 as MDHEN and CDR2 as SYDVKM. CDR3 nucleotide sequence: TGTGCCAGCAGTTTGCCGGGACGGCAAGGGGAGACCCAGTACTTC. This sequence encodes CASSLPGRQGETQYF. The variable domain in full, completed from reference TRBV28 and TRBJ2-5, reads DVKVTQSSRYLVKRTGEKVFLECVQDMDHENMFWYRQDPGLGLRLIYFSYDVKMKEKGDIPEGYSVSREKKERFSLILESASTNQTSMYLCASSLPGRQGETQYFGPGTRLLVL.

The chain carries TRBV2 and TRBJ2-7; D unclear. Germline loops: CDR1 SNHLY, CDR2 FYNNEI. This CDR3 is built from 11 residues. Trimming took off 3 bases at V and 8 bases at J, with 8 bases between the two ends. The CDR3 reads CASSDVVQQYF. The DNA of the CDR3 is TGTGCCAGCAGTGACGTGGTCCAGCAGTACTTC.

The CDR3 loop reads CASSSWGGKRSTDTQYF. The CDR3 bases are TGTGCCAGCAGCTCTTGGGGGGGGAAACGTAGCACAGATACGCAGTATTTT. This chain links TRBV7-6 with TRBJ2-3; 7 positions agree with TRBD2. The CDR3 has 17 residues. Trimming cost V 4 bases and J 0 bases; bases outside gene matches: 10. The germline V gene encodes CDR1 SGHVS and CDR2 FNYEAQ.

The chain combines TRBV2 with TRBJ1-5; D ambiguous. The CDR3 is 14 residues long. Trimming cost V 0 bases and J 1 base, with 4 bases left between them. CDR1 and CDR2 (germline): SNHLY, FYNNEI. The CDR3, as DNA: TGTGCCAGCAGTGAAGCTCTCAGCAATCAGCCCCAGCATTTT. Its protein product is CASSEALSNQPQHF.

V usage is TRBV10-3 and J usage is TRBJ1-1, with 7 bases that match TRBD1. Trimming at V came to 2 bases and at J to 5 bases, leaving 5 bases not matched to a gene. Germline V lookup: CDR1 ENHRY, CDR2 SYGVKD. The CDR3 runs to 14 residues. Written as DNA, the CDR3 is TGTGCCATCAGTGAGAGCAGGGGGAGGACTGAAGCTTTCTTT. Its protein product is CAISESRGRTEAFF.

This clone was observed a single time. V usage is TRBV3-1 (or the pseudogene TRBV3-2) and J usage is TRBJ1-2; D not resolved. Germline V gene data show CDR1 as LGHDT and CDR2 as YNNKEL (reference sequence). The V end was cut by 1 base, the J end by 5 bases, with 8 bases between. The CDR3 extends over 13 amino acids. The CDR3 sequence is CASSQGRRYGYTF. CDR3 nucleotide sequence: TGTGCCAGCAGCCAAGGGCGGAGGTATGGCTACACCTTC.

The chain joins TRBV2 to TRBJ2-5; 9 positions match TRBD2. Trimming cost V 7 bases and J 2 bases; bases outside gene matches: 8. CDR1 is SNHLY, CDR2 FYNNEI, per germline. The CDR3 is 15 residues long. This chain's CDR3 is CASTVPLAGQETQYF. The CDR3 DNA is TGTGCCAGCACTGTACCCCTAGCGGGGCAAGAGACCCAGTACTTC. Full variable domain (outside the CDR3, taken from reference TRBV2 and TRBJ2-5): EPEVTQTPSHQVTQMGQEVILRCVPISNHLYFYWYRQILGQKVEFLVSFYNNEISEKSEIFDDQFSVERPDGSNFTLKIRSTKLEDSAMYFCASTVPLAGQETQYFGPGTRLLVL.

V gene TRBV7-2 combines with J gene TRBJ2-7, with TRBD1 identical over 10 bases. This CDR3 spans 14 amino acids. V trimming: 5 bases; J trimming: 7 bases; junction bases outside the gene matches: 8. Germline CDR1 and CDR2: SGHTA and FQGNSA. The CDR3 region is CASSPGTGEGEQYF. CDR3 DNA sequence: TGTGCCAGCAGCCCCGGGACAGGGGAAGGAGAGCAGTACTTC.

The DNA of the CDR3 is TGTGCCAGCAGCTCCCGGACAGGGCTGGCCAAAAACATTCAGTACTTC. Residues: CASSSRTGLAKNIQYF. This chain connects TRBV7-9 to TRBJ2-4; 8 nucleotides agree with TRBD1. This CDR3 is built from 16 residues. CDR1 and CDR2 from the germline V gene are SEHNR and FQNEAQ (reference sequence). Trimming at V came to 4 bases and at J to 1 base, leaving 6 bases not matched to a gene.

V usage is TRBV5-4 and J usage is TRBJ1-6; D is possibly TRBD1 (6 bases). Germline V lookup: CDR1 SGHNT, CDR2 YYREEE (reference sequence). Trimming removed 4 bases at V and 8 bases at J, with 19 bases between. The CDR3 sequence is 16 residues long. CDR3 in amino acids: CASSATSGTYDSPLHF. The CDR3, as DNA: TGTGCCAGCAGCGCGACTTCCGGGACATACGATTCACCCCTCCACTTT. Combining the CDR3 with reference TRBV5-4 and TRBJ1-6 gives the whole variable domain ETGVTQSPTHLIKTRGQQVTLRCSSQSGHNTVSWYQQALGQGPQFIFQYYREEENGRGNFPPRFSGLQFPNYSSELNVNALELDDSALYLCASSATSGTYDSPLHFGNGTRLTVT.

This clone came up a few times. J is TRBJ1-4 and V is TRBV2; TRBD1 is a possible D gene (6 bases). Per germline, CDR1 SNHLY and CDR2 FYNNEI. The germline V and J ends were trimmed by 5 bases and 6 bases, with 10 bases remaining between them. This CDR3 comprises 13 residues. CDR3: CASSRQDHEKLFF. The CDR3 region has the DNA TGTGCCAGCAGTCGACAGGACCATGAAAAACTGTTTTTT.

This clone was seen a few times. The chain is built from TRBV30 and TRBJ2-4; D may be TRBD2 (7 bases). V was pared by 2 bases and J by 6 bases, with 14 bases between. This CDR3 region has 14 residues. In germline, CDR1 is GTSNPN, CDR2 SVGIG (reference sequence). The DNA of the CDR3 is TGTGCCTGGAGTAGGGGGGGGGCTGGAAACATTCAGTACTTC. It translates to CAWSRGGAGNIQYF.

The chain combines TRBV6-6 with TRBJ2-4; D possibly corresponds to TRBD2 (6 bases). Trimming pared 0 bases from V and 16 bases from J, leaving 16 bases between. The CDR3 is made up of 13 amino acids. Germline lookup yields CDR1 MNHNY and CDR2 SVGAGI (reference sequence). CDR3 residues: CASSYSTSLARYF. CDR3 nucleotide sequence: TGTGCCAGCAGTTACTCGACATCGCTAGCGCGTTACTTC.

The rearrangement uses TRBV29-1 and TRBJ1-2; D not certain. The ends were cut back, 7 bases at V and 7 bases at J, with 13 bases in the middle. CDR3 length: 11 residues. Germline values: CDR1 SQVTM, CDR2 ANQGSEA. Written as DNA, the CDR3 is TGCAGCGCTGGACCCAGCGGTGGCTACACCTTC. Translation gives CSAGPSGGYTF.

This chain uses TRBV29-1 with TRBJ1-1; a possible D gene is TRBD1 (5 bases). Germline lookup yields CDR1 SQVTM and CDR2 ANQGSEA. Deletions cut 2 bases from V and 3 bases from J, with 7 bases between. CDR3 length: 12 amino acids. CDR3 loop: CSVEWGDTEAFF. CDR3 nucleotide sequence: TGCAGCGTTGAATGGGGGGACACTGAAGCTTTCTTT.

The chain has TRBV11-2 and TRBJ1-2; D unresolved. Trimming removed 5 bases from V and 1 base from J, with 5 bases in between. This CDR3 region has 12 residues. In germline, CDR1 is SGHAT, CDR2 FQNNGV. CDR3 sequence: CASSPLNYGYTF. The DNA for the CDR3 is TGTGCCAGCAGCCCCCTTAACTATGGCTACACCTTC.

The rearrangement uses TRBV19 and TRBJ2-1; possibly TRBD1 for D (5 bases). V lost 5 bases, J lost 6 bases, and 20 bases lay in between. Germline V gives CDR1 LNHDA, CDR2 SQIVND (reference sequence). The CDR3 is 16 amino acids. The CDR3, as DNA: TGTGCCAGTAGTCCCGGACATTTGATAGGGTCCAATGAGCAGTTCTTC. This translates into CASSPGHLIGSNEQFF.

CDR3 nucleotides: TGTGCCAGCAGCTTAGGGGCAGGACTGGATGAGCAGTTCTTC. Translated, it gives CASSLGAGLDEQFF. The rearrangement links TRBV7-3 to TRBJ2-1; tentatively, D is TRBD1 or TRBD2 (5 bases each). This CDR3 contains 14 residues. V dropped 2 bases and J dropped 8 bases, with 13 bases sitting between them. Germline CDR1 SGHTA, CDR2 FQGTGA.

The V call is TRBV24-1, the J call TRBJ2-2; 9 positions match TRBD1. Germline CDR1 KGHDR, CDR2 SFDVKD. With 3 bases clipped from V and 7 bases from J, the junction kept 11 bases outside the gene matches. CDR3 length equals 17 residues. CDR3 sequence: CATSDPSRDRVSGELFF. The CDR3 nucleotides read TGTGCCACCAGTGATCCGTCCCGGGACAGGGTTAGCGGGGAGCTGTTTTTT.

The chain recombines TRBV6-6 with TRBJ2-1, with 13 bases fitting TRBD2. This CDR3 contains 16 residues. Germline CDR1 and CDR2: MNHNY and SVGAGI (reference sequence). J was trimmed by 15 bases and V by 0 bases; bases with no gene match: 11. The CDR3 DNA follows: TGTGCCAGCAGTTACTCCACGGTAGGACTAGCGGGAGATGGGTTCTTC. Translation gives CASSYSTVGLAGDGFF.

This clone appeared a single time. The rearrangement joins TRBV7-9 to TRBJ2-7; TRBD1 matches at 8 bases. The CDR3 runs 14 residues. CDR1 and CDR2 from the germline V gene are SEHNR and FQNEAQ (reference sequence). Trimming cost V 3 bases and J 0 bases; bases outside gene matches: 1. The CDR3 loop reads CASSFGTGSYEQYF. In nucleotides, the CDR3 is TGTGCCAGCAGCTTCGGGACAGGCTCCTACGAGCAGTACTTC.

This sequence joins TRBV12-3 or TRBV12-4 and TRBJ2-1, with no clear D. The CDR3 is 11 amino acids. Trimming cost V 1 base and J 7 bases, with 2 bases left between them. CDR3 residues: CASSLGNEQFF. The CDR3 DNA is TGTGCCAGCAGTTTAGGGAATGAGCAGTTCTTC.